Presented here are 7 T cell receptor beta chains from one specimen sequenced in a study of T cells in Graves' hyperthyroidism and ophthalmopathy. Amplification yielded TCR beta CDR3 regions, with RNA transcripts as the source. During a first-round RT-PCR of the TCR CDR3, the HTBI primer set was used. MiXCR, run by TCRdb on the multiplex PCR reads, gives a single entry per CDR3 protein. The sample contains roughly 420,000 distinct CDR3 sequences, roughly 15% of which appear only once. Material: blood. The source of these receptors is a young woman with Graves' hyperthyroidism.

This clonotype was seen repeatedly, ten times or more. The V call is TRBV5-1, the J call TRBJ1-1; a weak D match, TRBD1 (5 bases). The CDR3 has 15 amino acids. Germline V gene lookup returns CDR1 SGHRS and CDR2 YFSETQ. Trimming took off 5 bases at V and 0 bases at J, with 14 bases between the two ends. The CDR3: CASRGGATLNTEAFF. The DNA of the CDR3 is TGCGCCAGCAGAGGAGGGGCCACCCTGAACACTGAAGCTTTCTTT.

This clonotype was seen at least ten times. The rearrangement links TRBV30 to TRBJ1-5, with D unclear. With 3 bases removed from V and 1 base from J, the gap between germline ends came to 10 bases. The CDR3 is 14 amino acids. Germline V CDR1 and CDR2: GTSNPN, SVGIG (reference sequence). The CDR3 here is CAWSRGKSNQPQHF. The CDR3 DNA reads TGTGCCTGGAGCCGTGGGAAGAGCAATCAGCCCCAGCATTTT.

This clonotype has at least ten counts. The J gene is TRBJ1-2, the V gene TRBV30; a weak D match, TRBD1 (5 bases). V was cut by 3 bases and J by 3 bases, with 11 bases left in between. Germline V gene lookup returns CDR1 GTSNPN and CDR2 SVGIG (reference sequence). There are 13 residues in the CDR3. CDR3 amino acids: CAWRSRGDYGYTF. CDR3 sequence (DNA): TGTGCCTGGAGATCTCGGGGGGACTATGGCTACACCTTC.

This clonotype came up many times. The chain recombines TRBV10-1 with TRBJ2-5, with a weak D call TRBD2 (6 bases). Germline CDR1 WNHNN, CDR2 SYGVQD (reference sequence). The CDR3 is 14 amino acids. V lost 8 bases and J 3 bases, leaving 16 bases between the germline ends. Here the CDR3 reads CASDNSREKETQYF. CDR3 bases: TGCGCCAGCGACAACTCGCGGGAAAAAGAGACCCAGTACTTC.

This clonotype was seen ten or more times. CDR3 residues: CAWSVQGPKYGYTF. DNA for the CDR3: TGTGCCTGGAGTGTACAGGGGCCCAAATATGGCTACACCTTC. V and J are TRBV30 and TRBJ1-2; 7 bases are a match to TRBD1. From germline, CDR1 is GTSNPN and CDR2 SVGIG (reference sequence). V dropped 0 bases and J dropped 5; count of bases not matched to a gene: 6. The CDR3 covers 14 residues.

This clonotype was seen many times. CDR3 DNA: TGTGCCAGCAGGAGCGGTGTAACCTACGAGCAGTACTTC. Encoded protein: CASRSGVTYEQYF. The rearrangement joins TRBV2 to TRBJ2-7; D perhaps matches TRBD2 (5 bases). Trimming pared 6 bases from V and 2 bases from J, leaving 11 bases between. Germline-derived CDR1 and CDR2 are SNHLY and FYNNEI. The CDR3 spans 13 residues.

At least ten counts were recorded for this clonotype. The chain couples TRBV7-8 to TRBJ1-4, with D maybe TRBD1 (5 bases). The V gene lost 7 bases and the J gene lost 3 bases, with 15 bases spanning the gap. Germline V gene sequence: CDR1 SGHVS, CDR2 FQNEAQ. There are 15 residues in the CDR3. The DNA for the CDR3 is TGTGCCAGCACCGTGACGGACATGCCTAATGAAAAACTGTTTTTT. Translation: CASTVTDMPNEKLFF.